The 5 T cell receptor beta chains in this list originate from one sample, sequenced in a study of cytomegalovirus exposure and HLA in healthy donors. The primer mix had 60 Vbeta and 13 Jbeta primers. The protocol was immunoSEQ multiplex PCR, while the TCRdb copy is restricted to in-frame clones and leaves out a portion. The repertoire consists of 200,000 to 250,000 clones, with 75% to 85% occurring once and the leading ten covering less than 8.5%. Material for sequencing was PBMCs. These receptors all come from an older woman in good health and CMV-seropositive.

V usage is TRBV7-9 and J usage is TRBJ1-1; D gene uncertain. CDR1 is SEHNR and CDR2 is FQNEAQ in the germline V gene (reference sequence). The CDR3 runs 13 residues. With 1 base removed from V and 6 bases from J, the gap between germline ends came to 9 bases. CDR3 region: CASSLGGGSEAFF. The CDR3 coding sequence is TGTGCCAGCAGCTTAGGAGGCGGTTCTGAAGCTTTCTTT.

This rearrangement joins TRBV6-6 to TRBJ2-5, with 13 bases matching TRBD2. After removal of 6 bases from V and 7 bases from J, the junction contained 8 bases not matched to a gene. Germline V gene sequence: CDR1 MNHNY, CDR2 SVGAGI (reference sequence). This CDR3 comprises 15 residues. DNA for the CDR3: TGTGCCAGCAGGTCGGGACTAGCGGGGTCCGGGACCCAGTACTTC. It translates to CASRSGLAGSGTQYF.

The chain recombines TRBV5-1 with TRBJ2-1; 8 nucleotides match TRBD2. Looked up from germline, CDR1 is SGHRS and CDR2 is YFSETQ. Trimming took 1 base from V and 6 from J; bases not matched to a gene: 6. CDR3 length: 15 residues. CDR3 nucleotides: TGCGCCAGCAGCTTGCGGGCGGGAGGTTCCAATGAGCAGTTCTTC. Amino acids: CASSLRAGGSNEQFF.

The V gene is TRBV4-1, the J gene TRBJ2-5, with D possibly matching TRBD1 (6 bases). The J call is doubtful: the DNA matches TRBJ2-7 better. The germline CDR1 and CDR2 sequences are MGHRA and YSYEKL. The CDR3 totals 14 residues. The CDR3 DNA reads TGCGCCAGCAGCCAAGGCAGGGGCAGGGACGAGCAGTACTTC. Translated: CASSQGRGRDEQYF.

This chain uses TRBV30 with TRBJ2-7; a weak D match, TRBD1 (5 bases). The CDR3 covers 14 residues. Germline V CDR1 and CDR2: GTSNPN, SVGIG (reference sequence). Trimming removed 1 base from V and 0 bases from J, with 10 bases in between. Here the CDR3 reads CAWSERGSSYEQYF. The CDR3 nucleotides are TGTGCCTGGAGTGAAAGGGGCAGCTCCTACGAGCAGTACTTC.